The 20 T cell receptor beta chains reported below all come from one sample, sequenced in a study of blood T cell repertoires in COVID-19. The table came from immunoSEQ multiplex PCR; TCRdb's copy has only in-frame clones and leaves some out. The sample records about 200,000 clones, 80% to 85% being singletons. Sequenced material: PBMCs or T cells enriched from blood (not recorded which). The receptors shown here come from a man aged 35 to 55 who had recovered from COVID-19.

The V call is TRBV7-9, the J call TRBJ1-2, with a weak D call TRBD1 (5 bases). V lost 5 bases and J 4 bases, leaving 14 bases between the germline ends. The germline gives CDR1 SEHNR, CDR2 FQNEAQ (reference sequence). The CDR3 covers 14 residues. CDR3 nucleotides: TGTGCCAGCAGCAAGTTGACAGCTACCTATGGCTACACCTTC. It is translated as CASSKLTATYGYTF.

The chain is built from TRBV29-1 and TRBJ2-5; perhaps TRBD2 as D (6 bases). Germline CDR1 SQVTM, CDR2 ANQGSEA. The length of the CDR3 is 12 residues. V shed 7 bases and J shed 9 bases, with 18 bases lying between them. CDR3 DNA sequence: TGCAGCGCCACAAGGGGATGGGAGGCCCAGTACTTC. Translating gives CSATRGWEAQYF.

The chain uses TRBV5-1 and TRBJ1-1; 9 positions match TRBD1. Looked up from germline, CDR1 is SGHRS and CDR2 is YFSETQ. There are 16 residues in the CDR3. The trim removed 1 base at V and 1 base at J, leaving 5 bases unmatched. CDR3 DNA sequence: TGCGCCAGCAGCTTGACAGGGGGCGCGAGGAACACTGAAGCTTTCTTT. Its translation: CASSLTGGARNTEAFF.

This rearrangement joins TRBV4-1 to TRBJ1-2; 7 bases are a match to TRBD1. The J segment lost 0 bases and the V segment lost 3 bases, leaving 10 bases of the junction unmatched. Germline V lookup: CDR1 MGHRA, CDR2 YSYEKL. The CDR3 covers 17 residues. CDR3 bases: TGCGCCAGCAGCCAGGATCCCGGGACAGCCTCTAACTATGGCTACACCTTC. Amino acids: CASSQDPGTASNYGYTF.

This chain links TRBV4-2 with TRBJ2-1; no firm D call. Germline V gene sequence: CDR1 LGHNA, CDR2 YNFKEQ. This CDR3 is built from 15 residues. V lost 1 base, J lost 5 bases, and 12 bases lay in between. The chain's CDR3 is CASSQVESGHNEQFF. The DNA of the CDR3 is TGTGCCAGCAGCCAAGTTGAATCGGGTCACAATGAGCAGTTCTTC.

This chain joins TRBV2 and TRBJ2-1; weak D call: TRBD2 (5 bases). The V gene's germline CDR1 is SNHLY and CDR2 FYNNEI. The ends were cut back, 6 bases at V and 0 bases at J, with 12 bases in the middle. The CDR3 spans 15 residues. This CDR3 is CASRNLGSSYNEQFF. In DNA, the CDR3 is TGTGCCAGCAGGAATCTGGGGAGCTCCTACAATGAGCAGTTCTTC.

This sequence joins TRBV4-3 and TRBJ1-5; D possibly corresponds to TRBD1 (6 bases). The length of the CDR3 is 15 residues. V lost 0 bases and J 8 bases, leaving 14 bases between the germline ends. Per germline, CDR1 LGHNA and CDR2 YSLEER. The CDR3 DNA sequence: TGCGCCAGCAGCCAAGATAATAACAGGGCAGAGCCCCAGCATTTT. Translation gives CASSQDNNRAEPQHF.

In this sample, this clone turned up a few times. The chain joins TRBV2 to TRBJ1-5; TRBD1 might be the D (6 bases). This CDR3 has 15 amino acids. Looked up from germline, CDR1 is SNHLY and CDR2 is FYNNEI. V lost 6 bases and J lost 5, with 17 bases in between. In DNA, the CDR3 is TGTGCCAGCAGCCACCCGGACAGTTCCTATCAGCCCCAGCATTTT. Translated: CASSHPDSSYQPQHF.

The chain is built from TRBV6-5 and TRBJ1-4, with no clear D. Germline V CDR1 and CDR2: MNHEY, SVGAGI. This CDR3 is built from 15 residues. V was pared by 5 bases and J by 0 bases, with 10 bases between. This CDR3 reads CASSPSGATNEKLFF. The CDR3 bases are TGTGCCAGCAGTCCCTCCGGAGCAACTAATGAAAAACTGTTTTTT.

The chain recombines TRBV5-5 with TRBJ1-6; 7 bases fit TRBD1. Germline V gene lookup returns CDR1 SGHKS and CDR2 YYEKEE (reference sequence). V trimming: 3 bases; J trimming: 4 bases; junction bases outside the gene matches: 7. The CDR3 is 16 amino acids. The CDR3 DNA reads TGTGCCAGCAGCTACAAGACAGGGACATATAATTCACCCCTCCACTTT. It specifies CASSYKTGTYNSPLHF.

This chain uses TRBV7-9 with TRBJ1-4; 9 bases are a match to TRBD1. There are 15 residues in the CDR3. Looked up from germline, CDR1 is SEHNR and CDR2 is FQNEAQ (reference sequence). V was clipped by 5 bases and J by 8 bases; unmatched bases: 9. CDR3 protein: CASSLPGQGDEKLFF. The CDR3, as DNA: TGTGCCAGCAGCCTTCCGGGACAGGGTGACGAAAAACTGTTTTTT. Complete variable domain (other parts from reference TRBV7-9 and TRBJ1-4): DTGVSQNPRHKITKRGQNVTFRCDPISEHNRLYWYRQTLGQGPEFLTYFQNEAQLEKSRLLSDRFSAERPKGSFSTLEIQRTEQGDSAMYLCASSLPGQGDEKLFFGSGTQLSVL.

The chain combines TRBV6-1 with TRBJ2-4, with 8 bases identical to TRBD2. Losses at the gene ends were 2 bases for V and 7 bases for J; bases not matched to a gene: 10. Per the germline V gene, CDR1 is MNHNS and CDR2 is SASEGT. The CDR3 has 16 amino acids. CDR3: CASSERGAAGANIQYF. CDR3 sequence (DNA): TGTGCCAGCAGTGAACGGGGGGCAGCGGGGGCCAACATTCAGTACTTC.

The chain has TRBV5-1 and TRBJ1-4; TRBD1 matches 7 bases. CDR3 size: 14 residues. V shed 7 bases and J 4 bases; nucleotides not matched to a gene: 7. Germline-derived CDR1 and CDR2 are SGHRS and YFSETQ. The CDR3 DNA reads TGCGCCAGCCGCCAGGGGGGCGGTAATGAAAAACTGTTTTTT. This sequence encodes CASRQGGGNEKLFF.

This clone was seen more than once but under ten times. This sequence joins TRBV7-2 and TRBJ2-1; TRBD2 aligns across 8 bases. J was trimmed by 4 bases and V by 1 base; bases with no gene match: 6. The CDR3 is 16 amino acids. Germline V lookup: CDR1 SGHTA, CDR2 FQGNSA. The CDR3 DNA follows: TGTGCCAGCAGCTTAGAAAGCGGGGGAACTTACAATGAGCAGTTCTTC. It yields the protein CASSLESGGTYNEQFF.

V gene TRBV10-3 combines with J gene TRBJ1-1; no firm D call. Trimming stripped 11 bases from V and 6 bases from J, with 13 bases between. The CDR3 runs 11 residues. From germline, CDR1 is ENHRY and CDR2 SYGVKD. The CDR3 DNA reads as TGTGCCTCGCGGTGGGAGGCTGAAGCTTTCTTT. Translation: CASRWEAEAFF.

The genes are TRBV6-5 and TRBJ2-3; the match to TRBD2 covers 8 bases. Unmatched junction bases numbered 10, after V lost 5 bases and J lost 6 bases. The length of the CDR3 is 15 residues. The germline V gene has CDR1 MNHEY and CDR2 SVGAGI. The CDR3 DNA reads TGTGCCAGCAGTCAGACTAGCGCGCCAGACGATACGCAGTATTTT. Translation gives CASSQTSAPDDTQYF.

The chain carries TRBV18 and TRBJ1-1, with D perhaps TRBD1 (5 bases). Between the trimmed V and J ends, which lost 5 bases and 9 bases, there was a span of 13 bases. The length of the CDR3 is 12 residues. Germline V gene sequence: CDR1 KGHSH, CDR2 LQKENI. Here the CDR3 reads CASSVTSGKAFF. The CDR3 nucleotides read TGTGCCAGCTCAGTAACCTCAGGGAAAGCTTTCTTT.

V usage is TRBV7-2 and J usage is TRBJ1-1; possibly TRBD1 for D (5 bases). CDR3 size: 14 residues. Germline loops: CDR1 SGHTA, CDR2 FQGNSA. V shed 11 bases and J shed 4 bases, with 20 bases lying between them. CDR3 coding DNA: TGTGCCTGCCGGGGGTACAAGGGAACCACTGAAGCTTTCTTT. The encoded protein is CACRGYKGTTEAFF.

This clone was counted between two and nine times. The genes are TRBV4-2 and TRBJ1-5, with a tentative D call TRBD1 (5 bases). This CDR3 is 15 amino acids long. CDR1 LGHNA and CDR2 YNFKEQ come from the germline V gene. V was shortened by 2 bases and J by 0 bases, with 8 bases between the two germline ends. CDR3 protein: CASSQQGGSNQPQHF. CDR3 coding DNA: TGTGCCAGCAGCCAACAGGGAGGTAGCAATCAGCCCCAGCATTTT.

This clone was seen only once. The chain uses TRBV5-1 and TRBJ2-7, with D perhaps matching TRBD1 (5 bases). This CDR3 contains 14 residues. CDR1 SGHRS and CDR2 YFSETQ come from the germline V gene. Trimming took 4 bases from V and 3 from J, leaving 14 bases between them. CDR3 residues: CASSQSRGFYEQYF. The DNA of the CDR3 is TGCGCCAGCAGCCAATCTAGGGGATTCTACGAGCAGTACTTC.